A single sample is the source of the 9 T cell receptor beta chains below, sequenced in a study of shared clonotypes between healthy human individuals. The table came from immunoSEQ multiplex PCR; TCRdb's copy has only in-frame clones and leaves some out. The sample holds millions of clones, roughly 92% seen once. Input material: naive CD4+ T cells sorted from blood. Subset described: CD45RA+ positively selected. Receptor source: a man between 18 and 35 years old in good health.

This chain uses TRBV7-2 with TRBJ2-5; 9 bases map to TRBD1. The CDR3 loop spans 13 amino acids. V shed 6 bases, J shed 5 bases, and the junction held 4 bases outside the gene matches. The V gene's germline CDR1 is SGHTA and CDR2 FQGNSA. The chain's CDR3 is CASRIDRGETQYF. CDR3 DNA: TGTGCCAGCAGAATCGACAGGGGGGAGACCCAGTACTTC. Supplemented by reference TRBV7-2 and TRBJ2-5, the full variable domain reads GAGVSQSPSNKVTEKGKDVELRCDPISGHTALYWYRQSLGQGLEFLIYFQGNSAPDKSGLPSDRFSAERTGGSVSTLTIQRTQQEDSAVYLCASRIDRGETQYFGPGTRLLVL.

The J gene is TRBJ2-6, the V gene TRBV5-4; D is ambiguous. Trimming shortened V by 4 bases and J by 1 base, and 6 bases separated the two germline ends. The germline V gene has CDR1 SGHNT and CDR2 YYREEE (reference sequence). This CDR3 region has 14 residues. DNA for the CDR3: TGTGCCAGCAGCCCGGTGTCTGGGGCCAACGTCCTGACTTTC. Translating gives CASSPVSGANVLTF.

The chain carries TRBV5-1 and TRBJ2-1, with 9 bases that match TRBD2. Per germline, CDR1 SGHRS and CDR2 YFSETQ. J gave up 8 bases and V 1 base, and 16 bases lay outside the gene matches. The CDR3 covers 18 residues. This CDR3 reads CASSLMTKASGAFDEQFF. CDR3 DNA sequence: TGCGCCAGCAGCTTGATGACTAAGGCTAGCGGGGCCTTTGATGAGCAGTTCTTC.

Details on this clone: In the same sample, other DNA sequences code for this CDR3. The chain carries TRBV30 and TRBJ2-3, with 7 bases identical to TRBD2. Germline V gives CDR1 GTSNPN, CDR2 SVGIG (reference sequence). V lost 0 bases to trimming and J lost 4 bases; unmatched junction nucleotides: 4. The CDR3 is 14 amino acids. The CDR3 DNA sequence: TGTGCCTGGAGTGTAATTGGGGGGGCAGATACGCAGTATTTT. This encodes CAWSVIGGADTQYF.

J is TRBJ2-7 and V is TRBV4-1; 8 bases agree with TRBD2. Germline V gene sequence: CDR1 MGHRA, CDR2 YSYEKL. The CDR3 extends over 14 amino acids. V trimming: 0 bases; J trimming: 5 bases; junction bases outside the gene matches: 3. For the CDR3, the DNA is TGCGCCAGCAGCCAAGATGGGACTAGAAACGAGCAGTACTTC. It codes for CASSQDGTRNEQYF.

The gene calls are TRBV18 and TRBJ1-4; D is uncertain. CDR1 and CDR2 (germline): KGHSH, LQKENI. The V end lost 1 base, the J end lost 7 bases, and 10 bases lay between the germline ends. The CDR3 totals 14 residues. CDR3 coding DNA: TGTGCCAGCTCACCACAGGGATTAAGTGAAAAACTGTTTTTT. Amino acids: CASSPQGLSEKLFF.

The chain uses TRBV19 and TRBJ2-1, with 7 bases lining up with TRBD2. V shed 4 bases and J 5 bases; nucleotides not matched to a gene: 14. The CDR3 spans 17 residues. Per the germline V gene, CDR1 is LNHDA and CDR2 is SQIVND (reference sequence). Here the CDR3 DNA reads TGTGCCAGTAGTACCCGCCCCCCTAGCGGTCGTCACAATGAGCAGTTCTTC. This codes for CASSTRPPSGRHNEQFF. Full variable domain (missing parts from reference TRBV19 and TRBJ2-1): DGGITQSPKYLFRKEGQNVTLSCEQNLNHDAMYWYRQDPGQGLRLIYYSQIVNDFQKGDIAEGYSVSREKKESFPLTVTSAQKNPTAFYLCASSTRPPSGRHNEQFFGPGTRLTVL.

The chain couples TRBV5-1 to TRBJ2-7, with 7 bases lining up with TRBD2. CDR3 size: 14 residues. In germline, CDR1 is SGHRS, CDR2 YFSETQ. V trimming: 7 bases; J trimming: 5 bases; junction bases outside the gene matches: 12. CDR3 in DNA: TGCGCCAGCCCTAGCGGTAGGTGGTGCGACGAGCAGTACTTC. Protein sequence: CASPSGRWCDEQYF.

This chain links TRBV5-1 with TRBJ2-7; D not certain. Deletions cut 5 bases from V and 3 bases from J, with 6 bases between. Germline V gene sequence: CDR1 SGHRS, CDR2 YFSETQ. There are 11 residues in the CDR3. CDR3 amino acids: CASREDYEQYF. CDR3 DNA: TGCGCCAGCAGGGAAGACTACGAGCAGTACTTC.